What follows are 29 T cell receptor beta chains derived from one specimen sequenced in a study of blood T cell repertoires in COVID-19 (dated by TCRdb to about 2020). The method was the immunoSEQ multiplex PCR assay. Here the immuneACCESS table is served through TCRdb, limited to in-frame sequences with V and J called. Missing clones are a known gap in these copies; in checked studies unresolved V genes cover under half, and the rest lacks a known reason. This sample is represented by over 350,000 clones; just over 85% of them were singletons. Of the sample, 1.4% falls within the top ten clones. Specimen: peripheral blood. These receptors were taken from a woman aged 25 to 45 with active or convalescent COVID-19.

V gene TRBV18 combines with J gene TRBJ2-5, with 16 positions matching TRBD2. There are 20 residues in the CDR3. Germline assignment: CDR1 KGHSH and CDR2 LQKENI. V was clipped by 1 base and J by 1 base; unmatched bases: 9. As DNA, the CDR3 is TGTGCCAGCTCACCACAACGTCCGGGACTAGCGGGGGGGCCCCAAGAGACCCAGTACTTC. Its translation: CASSPQRPGLAGGPQETQYF. Full variable domain (rest looked up from reference TRBV18 and TRBJ2-5): NAGVMQNPRHLVRRRGQEARLRCSPMKGHSHVYWYRQLPEEGLKFMVYLQKENIIDESGMPKERFSAEFPKEGPSILRIQQVVRGDSAAYFCASSPQRPGLAGGPQETQYFGPGTRLLVL.

The genes are TRBV19 and TRBJ2-1, with 12 bases lining up with TRBD2. The CDR3 has 20 residues. V lost 4 bases and J lost 0; bases outside the gene matches: 13. Germline V gene lookup returns CDR1 LNHDA and CDR2 SQIVND (reference sequence). CDR3 region: CASSRSASGGAKSSYNEQFF. The CDR3 nucleotides are TGTGCCAGTAGTAGGTCGGCTAGCGGGGGGGCGAAGAGCTCCTACAATGAGCAGTTCTTC.

The genes are TRBV19 and TRBJ2-7, with D possibly being TRBD1 (6 bases). Germline V gene data show CDR1 as LNHDA and CDR2 as SQIVND (reference sequence). V dropped 3 bases and J dropped 2 bases, with 11 bases sitting between them. The CDR3 loop spans 14 amino acids. Written as DNA, the CDR3 is TGTGCCAGTAGTATTAAAGAGGGGGCCTACGAGCAGTACTTC. Its protein product is CASSIKEGAYEQYF.

This rearrangement joins TRBV6-5 to TRBJ2-2, with D possibly being TRBD1 (6 bases). Germline V gene sequence: CDR1 MNHEY, CDR2 SVGAGI. The CDR3 loop spans 13 amino acids. V was trimmed by 11 bases and J by 1 base, leaving 11 bases between them. CDR3 nucleotide sequence: TGTGCCTCAGGGGCGAGGAACACCGGGGAGCTGTTTTTT. This codes for CASGARNTGELFF.

This chain connects TRBV4-1 to TRBJ2-2; the D is unclear. Per germline, CDR1 MGHRA and CDR2 YSYEKL. The CDR3 runs 14 residues. V was clipped by 2 bases and J by 1 base, with 5 bases between them. The CDR3: CASSQPGNTGELFF. The CDR3 nucleotides are TGCGCCAGCAGCCAACCGGGGAACACCGGGGAGCTGTTTTTT.

With regard to this clone: The same CDR3 also results from other DNA sequences found in this sample. CDR3: CASSLGQIYGYTF. The DNA for the CDR3 is TGTGCCAGCAGTTTGGGACAGATCTATGGCTACACCTTC. The chain recombines TRBV12-3 or TRBV12-4 with TRBJ1-2, with TRBD1 identical over 7 bases. This CDR3 comprises 13 residues. V lost 3 bases and J lost 4; bases outside the gene matches: 2.

This chain joins TRBV7-6 and TRBJ2-1; TRBD2 matches 13 bases. CDR1 SGHVS and CDR2 FNYEAQ come from the germline V gene. V trimming: 2 bases; J trimming: 3 bases; junction bases outside the gene matches: 1. The CDR3 has 16 residues. CDR3 coding DNA: TGTGCCAGCAGCTTATGGACTAGCGGGAGCTACAATGAGCAGTTCTTC. It is translated as CASSLWTSGSYNEQFF.

The chain uses TRBV3-1 (or the pseudogene TRBV3-2) and TRBJ2-4; weak D call: TRBD2 (5 bases). This CDR3 spans 12 amino acids. The V gene's germline CDR1 is LGHDT and CDR2 YNNKEL (reference sequence). The germline V and J ends were trimmed by 8 bases and 6 bases, with 11 bases remaining between them. In nucleotides, the CDR3 is TGTGCCAGCGCCGGGGTCGGAAACATTCAGTACTTC. Translated, it gives CASAGVGNIQYF.

This chain joins TRBV5-4 and TRBJ1-5; no reliable D call. Trimming took off 0 bases at V and 5 bases at J, with 6 bases between the two ends. CDR1 and CDR2 from the germline V gene are SGHNT and YYREEE (reference sequence). The CDR3 runs to 13 residues. DNA for the CDR3: TGTGCCAGCAGCTTGGCAGGCGATCAGCCCCAGCATTTT. Translated: CASSLAGDQPQHF.

This sequence joins TRBV13 and TRBJ1-1; D is uncertain. V dropped 2 bases and J dropped 4 bases, with 8 bases sitting between them. The CDR3 runs 13 residues. Germline V lookup: CDR1 PRHDT, CDR2 FYEKMQ (reference sequence). For the CDR3, the DNA is TGTGCCAGCAGCTTAAGGTCGGGCACTGAAGCTTTCTTT. Translated, it gives CASSLRSGTEAFF.

This clone came up a few times. Here the CDR3 reads CASSLITAMNTEAFF. The CDR3 bases are TGTGCCAGCAGCTTGATCACTGCAATGAACACTGAAGCTTTCTTT. This chain joins TRBV5-6 and TRBJ1-1; D call uncertain. Germline CDR1 and CDR2: SGHDT and YYEEEE. Trimming shortened V by 1 base and J by 0 bases, and 10 bases separated the two germline ends. The CDR3 has 15 amino acids.

This clone was picked up a small number of times. The chain recombines TRBV12-3 or TRBV12-4 with TRBJ1-2; D is unclear. The CDR3 sequence is 13 residues long. V was trimmed by 3 bases and J by 2 bases, leaving 7 bases between them. The CDR3 DNA sequence: TGTGCCAGCAGTTTGGGGAGCAACTATGGCTACACCTTC. Translation gives CASSLGSNYGYTF.

The genes are TRBV7-9 and TRBJ2-7; possibly TRBD2 for D (6 bases). This CDR3 is built from 14 residues. The germline V gene encodes CDR1 SEHNR and CDR2 FQNEAQ (reference sequence). The V end lost 6 bases, the J end lost 9 bases, and 21 bases lay between the germline ends. The CDR3 DNA is TGTGCCAGCAGACCCAGTGGGGGTGAGGGAGGGCAGTACTTC. Protein sequence: CASRPSGGEGGQYF.

The chain couples TRBV20-1 to TRBJ1-1, with D unresolved. Germline V lookup: CDR1 DFQATT, CDR2 SNEGSKA (reference sequence). This CDR3 is 12 amino acids long. V was pared by 3 bases and J by 7 bases, with 12 bases between. As DNA, the CDR3 is TGCAGTGCTAGTGACGAGGGCGTTGAAGCTTTCTTT. Protein: CSASDEGVEAFF.

The rearrangement links TRBV3-1 (or the pseudogene TRBV3-2) to TRBJ2-1, with 8 bases fitting TRBD1. Germline lookup yields CDR1 LGHDT and CDR2 YNNKEL (reference sequence). This CDR3 region has 16 residues. With V trimmed by 1 base and J by 2 bases, 4 bases remained unmatched. CDR3: CASSQVLTGAYNEQFF. In DNA form, the CDR3 reads TGTGCCAGCAGCCAAGTTTTGACAGGGGCCTACAATGAGCAGTTCTTC.

The table lists this clone with a few counts. This chain joins TRBV19 and TRBJ2-2; maybe TRBD2 (5 bases). Germline CDR1 LNHDA, CDR2 SQIVND (reference sequence). The CDR3 consists of 16 residues. V lost 1 base and J lost 3, with 12 bases in between. Here the CDR3 DNA reads TGTGCCAGTAGTATAGGAGACTACTATGACACCGGGGAGCTGTTTTTT. The encoded protein is CASSIGDYYDTGELFF.

The gene calls are TRBV6-1 and TRBJ2-1; D is unclear. Germline CDR1 reads MNHNS; CDR2 reads SASEGT. V shed 3 bases and J shed 4 bases, with 19 bases lying between them. The CDR3 is made up of 17 amino acids. The CDR3 bases are TGTGCCAGCAGTGACCCAAGGAGAGGTCCCCGTTACAATGAGCAGTTCTTC. It codes for CASSDPRRGPRYNEQFF.

With respect to this clone: One end of the junction is discordant with germline, which a read error may explain. The V and J genes are TRBV6-5 and TRBJ1-1; D is unresolved. From germline, CDR1 is MNHEY and CDR2 SVGAGI. CDR3 length: 14 residues. The CDR3, as DNA: TGTGCCAGCAGGTACTTGACGGGGAACACTGAAGCTTTCTTT. The encoded protein is CASRYLTGNTEAFF.

This chain links TRBV18 with TRBJ2-2; D may be TRBD1 (5 bases). Germline CDR1 is KGHSH and CDR2 is LQKENI. V dropped 1 base and J dropped 1 base, with 7 bases sitting between them. The CDR3 is made up of 15 amino acids. CDR3 protein: CASSPRGGNTGELFF. CDR3 coding DNA: TGTGCCAGCTCACCACGGGGCGGGAACACCGGGGAGCTGTTTTTT. The full variable domain, rest sourced from reference TRBV18 and TRBJ2-2, is NAGVMQNPRHLVRRRGQEARLRCSPMKGHSHVYWYRQLPEEGLKFMVYLQKENIIDESGMPKERFSAEFPKEGPSILRIQQVVRGDSAAYFCASSPRGGNTGELFFGEGSRLTVL.

The V and J genes are TRBV2 and TRBJ1-1; D remains ambiguous. The CDR3 length is 13 residues. With 7 bases removed from V and 0 bases from J, the gap between germline ends came to 9 bases. Germline-derived CDR1 and CDR2 are SNHLY and FYNNEI. The CDR3 sequence: CASTGSLNTEAFF. The CDR3 bases are TGTGCCAGCACAGGCAGTTTGAACACTGAAGCTTTCTTT.

This chain uses TRBV5-1 with TRBJ2-5; TRBD2 matches 12 bases. CDR1 is SGHRS and CDR2 is YFSETQ in the germline V gene. The CDR3 has 15 residues. V gave up 0 bases and J gave up 5 bases; unmatched junction bases: 2. The CDR3 DNA follows: TGCGCCAGCAGCTTGGGGACTAGCGGGGTGGAGACCCAGTACTTC. Its protein product is CASSLGTSGVETQYF.

This clone has a handful of counts. The V call is TRBV5-8, the J call TRBJ1-1; no clear D. The CDR3 consists of 10 residues. The ends were cut back, 4 bases at V and 7 bases at J, with 5 bases in the middle. Germline V gene lookup returns CDR1 SGHTS and CDR2 YDEGEE. CDR3 sequence: CASSIVEAFF. The CDR3 DNA reads TGTGCCAGCAGCATAGTTGAAGCTTTCTTT.

The CDR3 here is CASSQDRLGSTEAFF. The CDR3, as DNA: TGTGCCAGCAGCCAAGATCGTTTGGGGAGTACTGAAGCTTTCTTT. The V gene is TRBV14, the J gene TRBJ1-1; unclear D gene. From germline, CDR1 is SGHDN and CDR2 FVKESK. V was clipped by 0 bases and J by 5 bases, with 13 bases between them. This CDR3 is built from 15 residues. The whole variable domain, remainder taken from reference TRBV14 and TRBJ1-1, is EAGVTQFPSHSVIEKGQTVTLRCDPISGHDNLYWYRRVMGKEIKFLLHFVKESKQDESGMPNNRFLAERTGGTYSTLKVQPAELEDSGVYFCASSQDRLGSTEAFFGQGTRLTVV.

V and J are TRBV19 and TRBJ1-2; no clear D gene. The germline V gene encodes CDR1 LNHDA and CDR2 SQIVND (reference sequence). This CDR3 is 15 amino acids long. V was pared by 10 bases and J by 3 bases, with 21 bases between. The CDR3 region is CATSPKNPGDYGYTF. CDR3 nucleotide sequence: TGTGCCACCAGCCCGAAAAACCCCGGGGACTATGGCTACACCTTC.

The V gene is TRBV10-3, the J gene TRBJ2-3; 7 nucleotides line up with TRBD1. From germline, CDR1 is ENHRY and CDR2 SYGVKD. V dropped 11 bases and J dropped 3; count of bases not matched to a gene: 17. The CDR3 sequence is 16 residues long. CDR3 in amino acids: CAAPSDREGWTDTQYF. In DNA, the CDR3 is TGTGCCGCACCTTCCGACAGGGAAGGATGGACAGATACGCAGTATTTT.

The J gene is TRBJ2-3, the V gene TRBV5-1; TRBD2 matches at 9 bases. The CDR3 is made up of 17 amino acids. Germline assignment: CDR1 SGHRS and CDR2 YFSETQ. V was pared by 1 base and J by 6 bases, with 12 bases of the junction left unmatched. CDR3 nucleotide sequence: TGCGCCAGCAGCTTGTATATGGCTAGCGGGGACGCTGATACGCAGTATTTT. It encodes CASSLYMASGDADTQYF.

This clone occurred once. The J gene is TRBJ1-2, the V gene TRBV21-1. TRBV21-1 is described as a pseudogene. This CDR3 has 14 amino acids. The CDR3 region is CASSKGRGACGYTF. In DNA, the CDR3 is TGTGCCAGCAGCAAAGGTCGGGGGGCGTGTGGCTACACCTTC.

In its sample, this clone was seen once. The chain carries TRBV7-2 and TRBJ1-5; the match to TRBD1 covers 11 bases. The V gene's germline CDR1 is SGHTA and CDR2 FQGNSA. Trimming cost V 3 bases and J 3 bases; bases outside gene matches: 4. The CDR3 has 16 residues. The CDR3 region is CASSLGDRGTNQPQHF. CDR3 sequence (DNA): TGTGCCAGCAGCTTGGGGGACAGGGGGACCAATCAGCCCCAGCATTTT.

This clone has just one count. The gene calls are TRBV15 and TRBJ2-1; D might be TRBD1 (8 bases). The CDR3 sequence is 17 residues long. The germline V and J ends were trimmed by 1 base and 8 bases, with 21 bases remaining between them. Germline CDR1 LNHNV, CDR2 YYDKDF (reference sequence). The CDR3 DNA follows: TGTGCCACCAGCAGAGCATATTCGACCACAGGGGGGGATGAGCAGTTCTTC. It translates to CATSRAYSTTGGDEQFF. The whole variable domain, remainder taken from reference TRBV15 and TRBJ2-1, is DAMVIQNPRYQVTQFGKPVTLSCSQTLNHNVMYWYQQKSSQAPKLLFHYYDKDFNNEADTPDNFQSRRPNTSFCFLDIRSPGLGDTAMYLCATSRAYSTTGGDEQFFGPGTRLTVL.